Listed below are T cell receptor beta chains from one sample, sequenced in a study of cytotoxic CD8 clonotypes in ibrutinib-treated CLL. The repertoire was sequenced with immunoSEQ multiplex PCR; TCRdb's copy has only in-frame clones and lacks some. The sample holds more than 110,000 clones, approximately 80% seen once. The sample was PBMCs, taken after 24 months of ibrutinib treatment. These receptors all come from a human donor with chronic lymphocytic leukemia. The CDR3 runs from the conserved cysteine through the conserved F or W. D genes are given only for firm matches. Rows may omit the clone size; those that give it use once, few, many or a size class.

V: TRBV19
length: 17
size: NA
J: TRBJ2-7
D: NA
DNA: TGTGCCAGTAGTATAGTCCCTCGACAGGGGAGGGTCTACGAGCAGTACTTC
CDR3: CASSIVPRQGRVYEQYF

V: TRBV15
length: 15
size: NA
J: TRBJ2-7
D: NA
DNA: TGTGCCACCAGCAGAGACACCCCTGAAGCATCGCGGCAGTACTTC
CDR3: CATSRDTPEASRQYF

V: TRBV28
length: 15
size: once
J: TRBJ1-1
D: TRBD1
DNA: TGTGCCAGCAGCCCCCGACAGGGGGCGAACACTGAAGCTTTCTTT
CDR3: CASSPRQGANTEAFF

V: TRBV18
length: 14
size: NA
J: TRBJ2-7
D: TRBD1
DNA: TGTGCCAGCTCACCCCCCGACAGGGTAGGCGAGCAGTACTTC
CDR3: CASSPPDRVGEQYF

V: TRBV19
length: 14
size: NA
J: TRBJ2-7
D: TRBD2
DNA: TGTGCCAGTAGTCTGTCTAGCGGAGGATACGAGCAGTACTTC
CDR3: CASSLSSGGYEQYF

V: TRBV11-2
length: 15
size: NA
J: TRBJ2-5
D: NA
DNA: TGTGCCAGCAGCTTAGATTCGGGCAACGGGGAGACCCAGTACTTC
CDR3: CASSLDSGNGETQYF

V: TRBV6-1
length: 14
size: NA
J: TRBJ1-5
D: NA
DNA: TGTGCCAGCAGGGCGGCAGATAGCAATCAGCCCCAGCATTTT
CDR3: CASRAADSNQPQHF

V: TRBV6-6
length: 13
size: NA
J: TRBJ2-3
D: NA
DNA: TGTGCCAGCAGTTGGGGGCCCACAGATACGCAGTATTTT
CDR3: CASSWGPTDTQYF

V: TRBV5-4
length: 15
size: NA
J: TRBJ2-2
D: NA
DNA: TGTGCCAGCAGCTTGGATCCAGGGAACACCGGGGAGCTGTTTTTT
CDR3: CASSLDPGNTGELFF

V: TRBV28
length: 13
size: NA
J: TRBJ1-1
D: NA
DNA: TGTGCCAGCTCCGGGGGGCGGCACACTGAAGCTTTCTTT
CDR3: CASSGGRHTEAFF

V: TRBV19
length: 13
size: NA
J: TRBJ2-4
D: NA
DNA: TGTGCCAGTAGTGTATCCCGGAGGGGCATTCAGTACTTC
CDR3: CASSVSRRGIQYF

V: TRBV4-2
length: 17
size: many
J: TRBJ1-4
D: TRBD1
DNA: TGTGCCAGCAGCCCGCGGGACAGGGGGCCTGCTTCGGAAAAACTGTTTTTT
CDR3: CASSPRDRGPASEKLFF

V: TRBV18
length: 14
size: NA
J: TRBJ1-2
D: TRBD1
DNA: TGTGCCAGCTCACCAGTCCAACAGGGGGATGGCTACACCTTC
CDR3: CASSPVQQGDGYTF

V: TRBV19
length: 13
size: NA
J: TRBJ1-2
D: NA
DNA: TGTGCCAGTAGCCTCTCAGGGTCCTATGGCTACACCTTC
CDR3: CASSLSGSYGYTF

V: TRBV18
length: 17
size: NA
J: TRBJ2-3
D: TRBD1
DNA: TGTGCCAGCTCCCCTGGCGCCAAGGGGGCCCCCGCAGATACGCAGTATTTT
CDR3: CASSPGAKGAPADTQYF

V: TRBV6-5
length: 14
size: NA
J: TRBJ1-2
D: NA
DNA: TGTGCCAGCAGTTACGGGCAGAACAACTATGGCTACACCTTC
CDR3: CASSYGQNNYGYTF

V: TRBV7-2
length: 15
size: NA
J: TRBJ1-4
D: NA
DNA: TGTGCCAGCAGCCGCCTTCCTAGCGCTAATGAAAAACTGTTTTTT
CDR3: CASSRLPSANEKLFF

V: TRBV19
length: 14
size: NA
J: TRBJ2-5
D: TRBD1
DNA: TGTGCCAGTAGTGCGACAGGGAGTCCTGGGACCCAGTACTTC
CDR3: CASSATGSPGTQYF

V: TRBV4-3
length: 17
size: NA
J: TRBJ2-7
D: TRBD1
DNA: TGCGCCAGCAGCCAAAGCTCCGGGACAGGGGTGGCCTACGAGCAGTACTTC
CDR3: CASSQSSGTGVAYEQYF

V: TRBV5-4
length: 16
size: NA
J: TRBJ1-4
D: TRBD1
DNA: TGTGCCAGCAGCTTGGGGACAGGGGTGGCTAATGAAAAACTGTTTTTT
CDR3: CASSLGTGVANEKLFF

V: TRBV10-3
length: 14
size: many
J: TRBJ2-5
D: TRBD2
DNA: TGTGCCTCCTCCCGGGGAGGGTCTCAAGAGACCCAGTACTTC
CDR3: CASSRGGSQETQYF

V: TRBV28
length: 14
size: once
J: TRBJ1-2
D: TRBD1
DNA: TGTGCCAGCAGTTTGGGACAGGTCTTCTATGGCTACACCTTC
CDR3: CASSLGQVFYGYTF

V: TRBV18
length: 13
size: few
J: TRBJ1-1
D: TRBD1
DNA: TGTGCCAGCTCACCCCGGACAGGGTTTGAAGCTTTCTTT
CDR3: CASSPRTGFEAFF

V: TRBV11-2
length: 12
size: few
J: TRBJ2-5
D: NA
DNA: TGTGCCAGCAGCCACGAGGGTCGGGTCCAGTACTTC
CDR3: CASSHEGRVQYF

V: TRBV28
length: 14
size: NA
J: TRBJ1-1
D: NA
DNA: TGTGCCACCACACTGGCCGGGGGCTACACTGAAGCTTTCTTT
CDR3: CATTLAGGYTEAFF

V: TRBV19
length: 14
size: many
J: TRBJ2-1
D: NA
DNA: TGTGCCAGTAGTCCCGCCGGCACCTACAATGAGCAGTTCTTC
CDR3: CASSPAGTYNEQFF

V: TRBV9
length: 16
size: few
J: TRBJ2-7
D: NA
DNA: TGTGCCAGCAGCGTAGGGCCCACAGTGGGCTCCTACGAGCAGTACTTC
CDR3: CASSVGPTVGSYEQYF

V: TRBV30
length: 13
size: NA
J: TRBJ1-2
D: NA
DNA: TGTGCCTGGAGGGAGGCGGGGGTCTATGGCTACACCTTC
CDR3: CAWREAGVYGYTF

V: TRBV7-2
length: 14
size: NA
J: TRBJ2-5
D: TRBD2
DNA: TGTGCCAGCATGTTCGGGGAGGGCCGGGAGACCCAGTACTTC
CDR3: CASMFGEGRETQYF

V: TRBV28
length: 15
size: NA
J: TRBJ1-5
D: TRBD1
DNA: TGTGCCAGCAGCTCGGCAGGGGGGGGAAATCAGCCCCAGCATTTT
CDR3: CASSSAGGGNQPQHF

V: TRBV4-2
length: 17
size: once
J: TRBJ1-2
D: TRBD1
DNA: TGTGCCAGCAGCCAAGGACTTGGAGACAGGGGAAAGAATGGCTACACCTTC
CDR3: CASSQGLGDRGKNGYTF

V: TRBV7-2
length: 17
size: NA
J: TRBJ2-4
D: TRBD2
DNA: TGTGCCAGCAGCTTAGCTGGGGCGGGGGGCCCCCAAAACATTCAGTACTTC
CDR3: CASSLAGAGGPQNIQYF